A single T cell receptor (beta chain) is shown here with its context. The data stem from a study of shared clonotypes between healthy human individuals. The CDR3 has 15 amino acids. V lost 5 bases to trimming and J lost 5 bases; unmatched junction nucleotides: 9. Per the germline V gene, CDR1 is SGHRS and CDR2 is YFSETQ. The data were produced by immunoSEQ multiplex PCR, yet TCRdb's version contains in-frame clones alone and is incomplete. This table holds fewer than 550,000 clones, 75% to 80% found once. The sample consisted of PBMCs. This receptor was taken from a woman in her thirties or forties in good health. Some clones in this sample may be carry-over from other donors' samples. V is TRBV5-1 and J is TRBJ2-1; 8 bases map to TRBD1. In nucleotides, the CDR3 is TGCGCCAGCAGACGAACGGGACAGGTAAACAATGAGCAGTTCTTC. Amino acids: CASRRTGQVNNEQFF.